What follows describes a single T cell receptor (beta chain). This sample is drawn from a study of response to subunit inactivated influenza vaccine. The CDR3 has 14 residues. Germline loops: CDR1 DFQATT, CDR2 SNEGSKA (reference sequence). V lost 5 bases to trimming and J lost 5 bases; unmatched junction nucleotides: 6. MiXCR was run by TCRdb on the RT-PCR reads, yielding one entry per CDR3 protein. The table has about 540,000 distinct CDR3 sequences, roughly a quarter seen once. This sample was also put to use in a study of T cells expressing NK-cell markers. That work adds: What made the TCR beta cDNA was 5'RACE template switching with UMIs. Serological testing identified seven of the eight sequenced donors as HCMV-seropositive and one as seronegative.

This specimen was CD4+ T cells sorted from PBMCs, taken 11 to 12 days after vaccination. This sequence joins TRBV20-1 and TRBJ2-3; 11 nucleotides line up with TRBD2. This clonotype was obtained from a middle-aged man who received an inactivated influenza vaccine. This chain's CDR3 is CSAGSGRAGDTQYF. CDR3 coding DNA: TGCAGTGCTGGTAGCGGGAGGGCCGGAGATACGCAGTATTTT.